Below, 27 T cell receptor beta chains from the same sample are listed, as sequenced in a study of siplizumab effects on memory and regulatory T cells. Repertoires were generated with immunoSEQ multiplex PCR, while TCRdb's copy carries only in-frame clones and drops some. The table has more than 60,000 clones, around 93% seen once. Sequenced sample: CD8+ T cells sorted from blood. The receptors shown here come from a human donor in good health.

The V call is TRBV6-5, the J call TRBJ1-2; possible D gene TRBD1, 6 bases. The CDR3 sequence is 15 residues long. Germline-derived CDR1 and CDR2 are MNHEY and SVGAGI. V gave up 7 bases and J gave up 2 bases, with 17 bases separating them. The CDR3 bases are TGTGCCAGCACTCCCTTTCCCGGGACAAACTATGGCTACACCTTC. Translated: CASTPFPGTNYGYTF.

The chain has TRBV4-1 and TRBJ1-5, with D tentatively TRBD1 (6 bases). With 4 bases removed from V and 0 bases from J, the gap between germline ends came to 16 bases. Germline assignment: CDR1 MGHRA and CDR2 YSYEKL. This CDR3 spans 17 amino acids. CDR3 sequence: CASSLDTGLDSNQPQHF. The CDR3 nucleotides read TGCGCCAGCAGCCTCGACACAGGGCTGGATAGCAATCAGCCCCAGCATTTT.

The chain joins TRBV4-1 to TRBJ1-5; D not certain. The CDR3 sequence is 15 residues long. Deletions cut 4 bases from V and 4 bases from J, with 14 bases between. Germline V gene sequence: CDR1 MGHRA, CDR2 YSYEKL. Written as DNA, the CDR3 is TGCGCCAGCAGCCCCTCAGACGGACTAAATCAGCCCCAGCATTTT. The encoded protein is CASSPSDGLNQPQHF.

The genes are TRBV4-3 and TRBJ2-5, with 12 bases lining up with TRBD2. Unmatched junction bases numbered 4, after V lost 0 bases and J lost 5 bases. CDR1 is LGHNA, CDR2 YSLEER, per germline. There are 16 residues in the CDR3. This chain's CDR3 is CASSQDGLAGRETQYF. In DNA form, the CDR3 reads TGCGCCAGCAGCCAAGATGGACTAGCGGGGAGGGAGACCCAGTACTTC.

DNA of the CDR3: TGTGCCAGCAGCTATGGGACAGGAGCGATCGCCTACGAGCAGTACTTC. Encoded protein: CASSYGTGAIAYEQYF. The genes are TRBV5-6 and TRBJ2-7; 8 positions agree with TRBD1. The length of the CDR3 is 16 residues. Per germline, CDR1 SGHDT and CDR2 YYEEEE. The junction had 10 bases not matched to a gene; V was cut back by 3 bases and J by 2 bases.

The V call is TRBV2, the J call TRBJ1-4, with D possibly TRBD1 on 5 matching bases. Trimming removed 7 bases from V and 6 bases from J, with 15 bases in between. Germline V gives CDR1 SNHLY, CDR2 FYNNEI. The CDR3 contains 14 residues. CDR3 nucleotides: TGTGCCAGCACCCCATGGGGGGGAGATGAAAAACTGTTTTTT. Its translation is CASTPWGGDEKLFF. The full variable domain, rest sourced from reference TRBV2 and TRBJ1-4, is EPEVTQTPSHQVTQMGQEVILRCVPISNHLYFYWYRQILGQKVEFLVSFYNNEISEKSEIFDDQFSVERPDGSNFTLKIRSTKLEDSAMYFCASTPWGGDEKLFFGSGTQLSVL.

The rearrangement links TRBV13 to TRBJ1-3, with D possibly being TRBD1 (5 bases). Trimming took off 4 bases at V and 2 bases at J, with 21 bases between the two ends. The CDR3 runs to 18 residues. Per the germline V gene, CDR1 is PRHDT and CDR2 is FYEKMQ (reference sequence). This chain's CDR3 is CASSSLGGGGMPGNTIYF. As DNA, the CDR3 is TGTGCCAGCAGCTCGCTTGGCGGGGGAGGGATGCCTGGAAACACCATATATTTT.

The J gene is TRBJ2-1, the V gene TRBV13; 10 nucleotides match TRBD1. With V trimmed by 1 base and J by 5 bases, 2 bases remained unmatched. Germline CDR1 is PRHDT and CDR2 is FYEKMQ (reference sequence). The CDR3 spans 15 residues. This chain's CDR3 is CASSLVGTGDNEQFF. The CDR3 DNA reads as TGTGCCAGCAGCTTAGTGGGGACAGGGGACAATGAGCAGTTCTTC.

V usage is TRBV7-3 and J usage is TRBJ2-2, with D possibly being TRBD1 or TRBD2 (5 bases each). This CDR3 contains 16 residues. V lost 4 bases and J lost 1, with 13 bases in between. The germline gives CDR1 SGHTA, CDR2 FQGTGA. Written as DNA, the CDR3 is TGTGCCAGCAGCTCTGGGACGGTGAAGAACACCGGGGAGCTGTTTTTT. It yields the protein CASSSGTVKNTGELFF.

The chain uses TRBV4-2 and TRBJ2-7; 8 bases map to TRBD2. CDR3 length equals 15 residues. V trimming: 3 bases; J trimming: 4 bases; junction bases outside the gene matches: 8. CDR1 and CDR2 (germline): LGHNA, YNFKEQ. CDR3 sequence reads: CASSHDSGASYEQYF. The CDR3 DNA follows: TGTGCCAGCAGCCATGATAGCGGGGCTTCTTACGAGCAGTACTTC.

The chain recombines TRBV6-5 with TRBJ2-7; tentative D call: TRBD2 (7 bases). V was shortened by 2 bases and J by 6 bases, with 20 bases between the two germline ends. The CDR3 runs 16 residues. Germline V gene lookup returns CDR1 MNHEY and CDR2 SVGAGI. The CDR3 region is CASSYVPRGGPLEQYF. In DNA form, the CDR3 reads TGTGCCAGCAGTTACGTTCCCAGGGGAGGGCCCCTCGAGCAGTACTTC.

The genes are TRBV5-4 and TRBJ2-7; D is tentatively TRBD1 or TRBD2 (5 bases each). V lost 2 bases and J 1 base, leaving 13 bases between the germline ends. Looked up from germline, CDR1 is SGHNT and CDR2 is YYREEE (reference sequence). The CDR3 sequence is 15 residues long. As DNA, the CDR3 is TGTGCCAGCAGCTTCCGGGACGCCGGTTCCTACGAGCAGTACTTC. Encoded protein: CASSFRDAGSYEQYF. The complete variable domain, with remaining parts taken from reference TRBV5-4 and TRBJ2-7, reads ETGVTQSPTHLIKTRGQQVTLRCSSQSGHNTVSWYQQALGQGPQFIFQYYREEENGRGNFPPRFSGLQFPNYSSELNVNALELDDSALYLCASSFRDAGSYEQYFGPGTRLTVT.

This chain connects TRBV19 to TRBJ2-1, with D tentatively TRBD1 (5 bases). This CDR3 contains 13 residues. CDR1 is LNHDA, CDR2 SQIVND, per germline (reference sequence). Trimming stripped 5 bases from V and 4 bases from J, with 9 bases between. Written as DNA, the CDR3 is TGTGCCAGTAGTGTCGACAGTTACAATGAGCAGTTCTTC. This codes for CASSVDSYNEQFF.

The chain uses TRBV4-1 and TRBJ1-4; D perhaps matches TRBD1 (5 bases). Germline V gene data show CDR1 as MGHRA and CDR2 as YSYEKL. Trimming cost V 4 bases and J 8 bases, with 14 bases left between them. This CDR3 contains 14 residues. CDR3 residues: CASSPQGGIEKLFF. The CDR3 coding sequence is TGCGCCAGCAGCCCCCAGGGTGGTATAGAAAAACTGTTTTTT.

V usage is TRBV25-1 and J usage is TRBJ2-5; possible D gene TRBD2, 5 bases. CDR1 is MGHDK, CDR2 SYGVNS, per germline. The CDR3 spans 16 residues. The V end lost 3 bases, the J end lost 5 bases, and 19 bases lay between the germline ends. The CDR3 sequence: CASSDLPPTSGETQYF. In nucleotides, the CDR3 is TGTGCCAGCAGTGACCTCCCTCCGACTTCGGGGGAGACCCAGTACTTC. Based on the CDR3 plus reference TRBV25-1 and TRBJ2-5, the full variable domain is EADIYQTPRYLVIGTGKKITLECSQTMGHDKMYWYQQDPGMELHLIHYSYGVNSTEKGDLSSESTVSRIRTEHFPLTLESARPSHTSQYLCASSDLPPTSGETQYFGPGTRLLVL.

V and J are TRBV28 and TRBJ2-7; perhaps TRBD2 as D (6 bases). The CDR3 is 14 amino acids. V shed 7 bases and J shed 2 bases, with 15 bases lying between them. Germline CDR1 reads MDHEN; CDR2 reads SYDVKM. CDR3 in amino acids: CASNSLGGPYEQYF. The CDR3 nucleotides are TGTGCCAGCAATAGCCTCGGGGGACCCTACGAGCAGTACTTC.

The V gene is TRBV4-3, the J gene TRBJ1-4; 9 nucleotides line up with TRBD1. The trim removed 4 bases at V and 5 bases at J, leaving 2 bases unmatched. Germline V gene sequence: CDR1 LGHNA, CDR2 YSLEER. This CDR3 contains 14 residues. The CDR3 DNA is TGCGCCAGCAGCCTCGGGACAGGGAATGAAAAACTGTTTTTT. It is translated as CASSLGTGNEKLFF.

The gene calls are TRBV4-2 and TRBJ2-7, with 7 bases matching TRBD1. The CDR3 consists of 13 residues. Per the germline V gene, CDR1 is LGHNA and CDR2 is YNFKEQ. V was pared by 3 bases and J by 6 bases, with 5 bases of the junction left unmatched. This CDR3 reads CASSQGQFSEQYF. For the CDR3, the DNA is TGTGCCAGCAGCCAGGGACAGTTCTCCGAGCAGTACTTC.

This chain connects TRBV6-4 to TRBJ2-3; 9 positions match TRBD1. With V trimmed by 4 bases and J by 3 bases, 8 bases remained unmatched. The germline V gene encodes CDR1 MRHNA and CDR2 SNTAGT. The CDR3 extends over 16 amino acids. The CDR3 here is CASSVEGGQGTDTQYF. CDR3 DNA sequence: TGTGCCAGCAGTGTGGAAGGGGGACAGGGAACAGATACGCAGTATTTT.

The chain combines TRBV9 with TRBJ2-3; 13 nucleotides line up with TRBD2. With V trimmed by 4 bases and J by 7 bases, 9 bases remained unmatched. Germline CDR1 reads SGDLS; CDR2 reads YYNGEE. The CDR3 spans 16 residues. The CDR3: CASSFPLAGGLNTQYF. The CDR3 DNA reads as TGTGCCAGCAGCTTCCCACTAGCGGGGGGGCTAAATACGCAGTATTTT.

The chain couples TRBV27 to TRBJ2-3; no clear D. V shed 6 bases and J shed 0 bases, with 10 bases lying between them. This CDR3 spans 14 amino acids. The germline V gene encodes CDR1 MNHEY and CDR2 SMNVEV (reference sequence). The CDR3 spells CASRGGISTDTQYF. CDR3 bases: TGTGCCAGCAGGGGCGGAATTAGCACAGATACGCAGTATTTT.

The chain has TRBV11-3 and TRBJ2-3; D ambiguous. V gave up 2 bases and J gave up 4 bases, with 13 bases separating them. In germline, CDR1 is SGHNT, CDR2 YENEEA. The CDR3 runs to 15 residues. CDR3 amino acids: CASSLPGGRSDTQYF. CDR3 nucleotide sequence: TGTGCCAGCAGCTTACCGGGTGGTCGGTCAGATACGCAGTATTTT.

The chain couples TRBV28 to TRBJ2-2, with 8 bases matching TRBD2. Germline CDR1 reads MDHEN; CDR2 reads SYDVKM. After removal of 6 bases from V and 3 bases from J, the junction contained 9 bases not matched to a gene. The CDR3 has 16 residues. As DNA, the CDR3 is TGTGCCAGCAGGCACTCGGGAGGGGGTTACACCGGGGAGCTGTTTTTT. This encodes CASRHSGGGYTGELFF.

The gene calls are TRBV5-1 and TRBJ2-4; D is perhaps TRBD1 or TRBD2 (6 bases each). This CDR3 is 13 amino acids long. V was cut by 4 bases and J by 8 bases, with 13 bases left in between. The germline V gene encodes CDR1 SGHRS and CDR2 YFSETQ. In nucleotides, the CDR3 is TGCGCCAGCAGCCTAGCAGGGGAGGACATTCAGTACTTC. This translates into CASSLAGEDIQYF.

This clone came up a few times. This rearrangement joins TRBV6-4 to TRBJ2-1; the D gene could be TRBD1 or TRBD2 (5 bases each). Germline CDR1 MRHNA, CDR2 SNTAGT. V lost 3 bases and J 8 bases, leaving 14 bases between the germline ends. This CDR3 is 14 amino acids long. The CDR3 nucleotides read TGTGCCAGCAGTGAAAGTGGGGCGGGCGATGAGCAGTTCTTC. Its translation: CASSESGAGDEQFF.

The chain employs TRBV6-5 and TRBJ2-7; maybe TRBD2 (5 bases). Germline V CDR1 and CDR2: MNHEY, SVGAGI. The CDR3 covers 16 residues. Trimming took off 2 bases at V and 3 bases at J, with 17 bases between the two ends. CDR3 nucleotides: TGTGCCAGCAGTTACCCGTCTGGAGGCGGACTCTACGAGCAGTACTTC. It yields the protein CASSYPSGGGLYEQYF.

This clone was seen a single time. The chain uses TRBV10-3 and TRBJ2-7; 9 nucleotides line up with TRBD2. V lost 10 bases, J lost 0 bases, and 10 bases stayed unmatched. Looked up from germline, CDR1 is ENHRY and CDR2 is SYGVKD. The CDR3 is 15 residues long. The CDR3 spells CATLISGGLSYEQYF. DNA of the CDR3: TGTGCCACCCTAATTAGCGGGGGCCTCTCCTACGAGCAGTACTTC.